The 18 T cell receptor beta chains listed next were all sequenced from one sample in a study of cytomegalovirus exposure and HLA in healthy donors. Use of 60 Vbeta and 13 Jbeta primers characterized the PCR. The data were produced by immunoSEQ multiplex PCR, yet TCRdb's version contains in-frame clones alone and is incomplete. The sample yields over 200,000 clones, approximately 87% seen once. The sequenced material came from PBMCs. The receptors were sampled from a human donor in good health.

V gene TRBV7-8 combines with J gene TRBJ2-5; D is undetermined. V was cut by 0 bases and J by 2 bases, with 13 bases left in between. The germline gives CDR1 SGHVS, CDR2 FQNEAQ. The CDR3 spans 16 residues. The CDR3 nucleotides are TGTGCCAGCAGCTTAGCGCGGCAGACCACACAAGAGACCCAGTACTTC. It translates to CASSLARQTTQETQYF.

This chain connects TRBV6-4 to TRBJ1-1, with a weak D call TRBD1 (5 bases). The CDR3 is 13 amino acids. V was trimmed by 4 bases and J by 8 bases, leaving 14 bases between them. Germline CDR1 reads MRHNA; CDR2 reads SNTAGT. This CDR3 reads CASSAQAQAEAFF. The CDR3 nucleotides read TGTGCCAGCAGTGCTCAGGCACAGGCGGAAGCTTTCTTT.

This clone was recorded a few times. V is TRBV5-1 and J is TRBJ2-5; 11 nucleotides line up with TRBD1. CDR1 and CDR2 (germline): SGHRS, YFSETQ. The CDR3 consists of 14 residues. Trimming cost V 4 bases and J 5 bases; bases outside gene matches: 4. CDR3 loop: CASSVGQGAETQYF. In DNA form, the CDR3 reads TGCGCCAGCAGCGTAGGACAGGGGGCGGAGACCCAGTACTTC.

J is TRBJ2-1 and V is TRBV29-1, with a possible D match to TRBD1 (5 bases). The germline V gene has CDR1 SQVTM and CDR2 ANQGSEA. V lost 2 bases to trimming and J lost 4 bases, with 6 bases between them. The CDR3 totals 12 residues. This chain's CDR3 is CSVEQGYNEQFF. CDR3 nucleotide sequence: TGCAGCGTTGAACAGGGTTACAATGAGCAGTTCTTC.

This clone was counted only a few times. The J gene is TRBJ2-7, the V gene TRBV9, with TRBD2 matching over 15 bases. From germline, CDR1 is SGDLS and CDR2 YYNGEE. Germline trimming cut 4 bases from V and 4 bases from J; bases unmatched to any gene: 3. The CDR3 totals 15 residues. The CDR3 nucleotides are TGTGCCAGCAGCCCGGGACTAGCGGGAGGTTACGAGCAGTACTTC. As protein: CASSPGLAGGYEQYF.

CDR3 residues: CAWSQGTGSRTGELFF. DNA of the CDR3: TGTGCCTGGAGTCAGGGGACAGGGAGTCGGACCGGGGAGCTGTTTTTT. The chain uses TRBV30 and TRBJ2-2; 9 bases fit TRBD1. The CDR3 covers 16 residues. Germline V gives CDR1 GTSNPN, CDR2 SVGIG (reference sequence). V gave up 2 bases and J gave up 5 bases; unmatched junction bases: 9.

This chain uses TRBV7-9 with TRBJ2-5; 8 bases map to TRBD2. The germline V gene encodes CDR1 SEHNR and CDR2 FQNEAQ (reference sequence). The CDR3 sequence is 16 residues long. With V trimmed by 4 bases and J by 3 bases, 10 bases remained unmatched. The CDR3 here is CASSYGPGLVKETQYF. In DNA form, the CDR3 reads TGTGCCAGCAGCTATGGACCGGGACTAGTAAAAGAGACCCAGTACTTC. Complete variable domain (other parts from reference TRBV7-9 and TRBJ2-5): DTGVSQNPRHKITKRGQNVTFRCDPISEHNRLYWYRQTLGQGPEFLTYFQNEAQLEKSRLLSDRFSAERPKGSFSTLEIQRTEQGDSAMYLCASSYGPGLVKETQYFGPGTRLLVL.

The rearrangement uses TRBV27 and TRBJ2-5; 7 nucleotides agree with TRBD1. The CDR3 covers 14 residues. V lost 4 bases and J lost 4; bases outside the gene matches: 6. Per germline, CDR1 MNHEY and CDR2 SMNVEV (reference sequence). The CDR3 nucleotides are TGTGCCAGCAGTTCGACAGGGAACGGAGAGACCCAGTACTTC. Translating it yields CASSSTGNGETQYF.

The chain has TRBV7-9 and TRBJ2-5; 7 positions match TRBD2. This CDR3 contains 15 residues. The ends lost 5 bases at V and 1 base at J; junction bases unmatched: 7. Germline loops: CDR1 SEHNR, CDR2 FQNEAQ (reference sequence). The CDR3 reads CASSRFSGSQETQYF. The CDR3 region has the DNA TGTGCCAGCAGCCGATTTAGCGGGTCCCAAGAGACCCAGTACTTC. The whole variable domain, filled in from reference TRBV7-9 and TRBJ2-5, reads DTGVSQNPRHKITKRGQNVTFRCDPISEHNRLYWYRQTLGQGPEFLTYFQNEAQLEKSRLLSDRFSAERPKGSFSTLEIQRTEQGDSAMYLCASSRFSGSQETQYFGPGTRLLVL.

This clone was counted a single time. The chain carries TRBV18 and TRBJ2-5; a weak D match, TRBD1 (6 bases). This CDR3 has 16 residues. Germline CDR1 is KGHSH and CDR2 is LQKENI. The germline V and J ends were trimmed by 3 bases and 1 base, with 15 bases remaining between them. The CDR3: CASSPRDRLGQETQYF. The CDR3 coding sequence is TGTGCCAGCTCACCGCGTGACAGGTTGGGCCAAGAGACCCAGTACTTC.

This chain links TRBV28 with TRBJ1-2, with 7 bases identical to TRBD1. V shed 7 bases and J 0 bases; nucleotides not matched to a gene: 5. This CDR3 is 14 amino acids long. Germline loops: CDR1 MDHEN, CDR2 SYDVKM. The CDR3 sequence is CASTGTVTNYGYTF. CDR3 nucleotides: TGTGCCAGCACGGGGACAGTGACTAACTATGGCTACACCTTC.

The chain has TRBV2 and TRBJ2-3, with D hard to call. V was cut by 6 bases and J by 6 bases, with 10 bases left in between. The CDR3 has 12 amino acids. CDR1 SNHLY and CDR2 FYNNEI come from the germline V gene. CDR3 bases: TGTGCCAGCAGGACCGACGGGGATACGCAGTATTTT. Its protein product is CASRTDGDTQYF. Full variable domain (remainder filled in from reference TRBV2 and TRBJ2-3): EPEVTQTPSHQVTQMGQEVILRCVPISNHLYFYWYRQILGQKVEFLVSFYNNEISEKSEIFDDQFSVERPDGSNFTLKIRSTKLEDSAMYFCASRTDGDTQYFGPGTRLTVL.

This rearrangement joins TRBV7-2 to TRBJ2-1; 8 nucleotides match TRBD2. The CDR3 consists of 15 residues. The V and J ends lost 4 bases and 3 bases, in that order; junction bases with no gene match: 5. Germline CDR1 SGHTA, CDR2 FQGNSA. The CDR3 reads CASSSSGSGYNEQFF. DNA for the CDR3: TGTGCCAGCAGCTCAAGCGGGAGTGGCTACAATGAGCAGTTCTTC.

This rearrangement joins TRBV27 to TRBJ2-7, with 11 positions matching TRBD2. Germline V gene data show CDR1 as MNHEY and CDR2 as SMNVEV (reference sequence). After removal of 6 bases from V and 3 bases from J, the junction contained 7 bases not matched to a gene. The CDR3 consists of 15 residues. CDR3: CASSPGLAGGYEQYF. The CDR3, as DNA: TGTGCCAGCAGCCCCGGGCTAGCGGGAGGCTACGAGCAGTACTTC.

The chain is built from TRBV27 and TRBJ2-3; D is undetermined. Germline V gene sequence: CDR1 MNHEY, CDR2 SMNVEV (reference sequence). There are 13 residues in the CDR3. Trimming left V 1 base short and J 9 bases short, with 11 bases between. CDR3 in DNA: TGTGCCAGCAGTTTATTTAAGTCCGGGACGCAGTATTTT. This sequence encodes CASSLFKSGTQYF.

The chain uses TRBV6-5 and TRBJ2-5, with 8 bases identical to TRBD2. Germline V gene lookup returns CDR1 MNHEY and CDR2 SVGAGI. CDR3 size: 15 residues. Trimming cost V 6 bases and J 0 bases; bases outside gene matches: 6. CDR3 coding DNA: TGTGCCAGCAGCCCCGGGGGGGGCCACCAAGAGACCCAGTACTTC. Its protein is CASSPGGGHQETQYF.

V and J are TRBV7-8 and TRBJ1-2, with D uncertain. The CDR3 length is 14 residues. Trimming took off 0 bases at V and 2 bases at J, with 7 bases between the two ends. Germline V gene data show CDR1 as SGHVS and CDR2 as FQNEAQ. CDR3 nucleotides: TGTGCCAGCAGCTTAGCGACATGGAACTATGGCTACACCTTC. Amino acids: CASSLATWNYGYTF. The whole variable domain, remainder taken from reference TRBV7-8 and TRBJ1-2, is GAGVSQSPRYKVAKRGQDVALRCDPISGHVSLFWYQQALGQGPEFLTYFQNEAQLDKSGLPSDRFFAERPEGSVSTLKIQRTQQEDSAVYLCASSLATWNYGYTFGSGTRLTVV.

CDR3 region: CASSRSGRGYNEQFF. CDR3 DNA sequence: TGCGCCAGCAGCCGAAGCGGGAGAGGGTACAATGAGCAGTTCTTC. The gene calls are TRBV5-1 and TRBJ2-1; 8 positions agree with TRBD2. V was pared by 4 bases and J by 4 bases, with 7 bases of the junction left unmatched. The CDR3 contains 15 residues. Germline lookup yields CDR1 SGHRS and CDR2 YFSETQ.